This TCR beta chain was retrieved from a study of blood T cell repertoires in COVID-19. Overall study context: Material from acute and convalescent COVID-19 was sourced from the United States, Italy and Spain. The cDNA or gDNA used as material had been derived from T cells, B-cell-depleted T cells, or PBMCs.

The table came from immunoSEQ multiplex PCR; TCRdb's copy has only in-frame clones and leaves some out. Seen here are approximately 350,000 clones, roughly nine tenths observed once, and the top ten hold less than 1.2%. In germline, CDR1 is SEHNR, CDR2 FQNEAQ (reference sequence). The CDR3 is 17 residues long. Trimming at V came to 2 bases and at J to 5 bases, leaving 8 bases not matched to a gene. Researchers sorted participants into cohorts using their self-reported clinical history. Symptom resolution, clearance, or two negative PCRs marked donors in Cohort 3 as recovered. The chain recombines TRBV7-9 with TRBJ2-1; 11 nucleotides agree with TRBD2. Material: PBMCs or T cells enriched from blood (not recorded which). This clonotype originated in a young man who had recovered from COVID-19. Here the CDR3 reads CASSLSRLAGKDNEQFF. The CDR3 DNA sequence: TGTGCCAGCAGCTTATCGAGACTAGCGGGGAAGGACAATGAGCAGTTCTTC. Full variable domain (rest looked up from reference TRBV7-9 and TRBJ2-1): DTGVSQNPRHKITKRGQNVTFRCDPISEHNRLYWYRQTLGQGPEFLTYFQNEAQLEKSRLLSDRFSAERPKGSFSTLEIQRTEQGDSAMYLCASSLSRLAGKDNEQFFGPGTRLTVL.